This T cell receptor beta chain was found in a study of blood T cell repertoires in COVID-19. The wider study: PBMCs, B-cell-depleted T cells, or T cells provided the cDNA or gDNA that made up the material.

Sequenced by immunoSEQ multiplex PCR; TCRdb stores in-frame clones only, minus some. The sample lists over 65,000 clones, 80% to 95% occurring once. The CDR3 has 15 amino acids. V was pared by 3 bases and J by 5 bases, with 14 bases between. The germline CDR1 and CDR2 sequences are LNHDA and SQIVND (reference sequence). The sequenced material came from peripheral blood. This chain uses TRBV19 with TRBJ1-5, with D hard to call. This TCR came from a human donor in a cohort sampled during active COVID-19. The DNA of the CDR3 is TGTGCCAGTAGTATCCTGGCTGGGCCCTATCAGCCCCAGCATTTT. Protein product: CASSILAGPYQPQHF.